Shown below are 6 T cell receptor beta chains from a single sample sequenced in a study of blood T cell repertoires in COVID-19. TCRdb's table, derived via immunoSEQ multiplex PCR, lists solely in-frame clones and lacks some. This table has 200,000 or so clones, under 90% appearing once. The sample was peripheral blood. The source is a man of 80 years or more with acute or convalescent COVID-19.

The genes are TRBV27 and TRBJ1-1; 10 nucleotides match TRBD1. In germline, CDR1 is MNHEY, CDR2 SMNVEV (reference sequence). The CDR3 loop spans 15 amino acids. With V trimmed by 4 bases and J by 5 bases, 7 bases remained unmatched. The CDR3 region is CASSSRGQGTTEAFF. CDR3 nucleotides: TGTGCCAGCAGTTCCCGGGGACAGGGGACGACTGAAGCTTTCTTT.

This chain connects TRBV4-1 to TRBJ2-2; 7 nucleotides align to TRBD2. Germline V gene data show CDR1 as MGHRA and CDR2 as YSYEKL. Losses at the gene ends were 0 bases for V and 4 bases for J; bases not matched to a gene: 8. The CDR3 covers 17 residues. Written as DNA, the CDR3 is TGCGCCAGCAGCCAAGAGGGGAGCGGGAAGGGCACCGGGGAGCTGTTTTTT. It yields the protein CASSQEGSGKGTGELFF.

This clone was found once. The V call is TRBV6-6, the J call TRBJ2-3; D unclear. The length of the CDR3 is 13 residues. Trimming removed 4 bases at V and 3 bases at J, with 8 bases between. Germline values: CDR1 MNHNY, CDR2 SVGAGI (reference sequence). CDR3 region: CASSFSQTDTQYF. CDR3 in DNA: TGTGCCAGCAGTTTTAGCCAGACAGATACGCAGTATTTT.

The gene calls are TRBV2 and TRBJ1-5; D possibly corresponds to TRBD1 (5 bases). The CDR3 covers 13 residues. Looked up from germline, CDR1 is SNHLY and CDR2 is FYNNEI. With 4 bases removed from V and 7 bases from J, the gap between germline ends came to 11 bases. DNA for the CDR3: TGTGCCAGCAGTGGAACAGGAATCCAGCCCCAGCATTTT. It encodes CASSGTGIQPQHF.

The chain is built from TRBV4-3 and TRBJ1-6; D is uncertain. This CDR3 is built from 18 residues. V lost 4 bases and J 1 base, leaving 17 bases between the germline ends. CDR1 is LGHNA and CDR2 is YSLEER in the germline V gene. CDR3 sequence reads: CASSPTVEGGSYNSPLHF. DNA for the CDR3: TGCGCCAGCAGCCCCACGGTGGAGGGTGGTTCCTATAATTCACCCCTCCACTTT.

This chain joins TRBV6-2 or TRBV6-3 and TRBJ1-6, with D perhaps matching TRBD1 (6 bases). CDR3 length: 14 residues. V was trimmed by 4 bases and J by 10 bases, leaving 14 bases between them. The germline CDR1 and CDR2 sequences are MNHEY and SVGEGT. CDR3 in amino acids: CASSFDRLKSPLHF. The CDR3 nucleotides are TGTGCCAGCAGTTTCGACAGGTTGAAATCACCCCTCCACTTT.